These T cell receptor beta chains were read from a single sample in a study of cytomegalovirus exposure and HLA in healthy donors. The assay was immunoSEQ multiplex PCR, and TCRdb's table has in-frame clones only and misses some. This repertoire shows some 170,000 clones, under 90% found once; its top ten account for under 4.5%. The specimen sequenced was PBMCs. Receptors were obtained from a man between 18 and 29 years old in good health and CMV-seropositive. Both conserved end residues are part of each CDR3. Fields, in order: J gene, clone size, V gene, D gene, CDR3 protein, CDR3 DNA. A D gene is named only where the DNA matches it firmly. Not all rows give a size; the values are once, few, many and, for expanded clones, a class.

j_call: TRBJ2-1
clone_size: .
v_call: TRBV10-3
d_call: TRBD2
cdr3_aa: CAISIAGGGNEQFF
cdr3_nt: TGTGCCATCAGCATAGCGGGAGGGGGCAATGAGCAGTTCTTC

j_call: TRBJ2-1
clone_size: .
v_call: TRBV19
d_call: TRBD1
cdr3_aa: CASSMGTGLTDNEQFF
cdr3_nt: TGTGCCAGTAGTATGGGGACAGGGTTAACGGACAATGAGCAGTTCTTC

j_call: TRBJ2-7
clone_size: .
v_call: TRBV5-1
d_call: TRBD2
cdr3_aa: CASSSTGGPTYEQYF
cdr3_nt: TGCGCCAGCAGCTCCACGGGAGGGCCGACCTACGAGCAGTACTTC

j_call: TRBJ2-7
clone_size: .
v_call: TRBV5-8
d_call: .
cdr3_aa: CASSFSGGGPSYEQYF
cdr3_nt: TGTGCCAGCAGCTTTTCCGGAGGGGGCCCCTCCTACGAGCAGTACTTC

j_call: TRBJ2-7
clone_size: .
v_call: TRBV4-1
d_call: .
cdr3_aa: CASSQDWGAYEQYF
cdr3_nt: TGCGCCAGCAGCCAAGATTGGGGGGCCTACGAGCAGTACTTC

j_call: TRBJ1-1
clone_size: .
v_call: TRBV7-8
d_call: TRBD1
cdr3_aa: CASLTGDFLDTEAFF
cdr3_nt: TGTGCCAGCCTAACAGGGGATTTCCTAGACACTGAAGCTTTCTTT

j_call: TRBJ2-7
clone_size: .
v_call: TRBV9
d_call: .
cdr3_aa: CASSVEALSYEQYF
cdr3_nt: TGTGCCAGCAGCGTAGAAGCTCTCTCCTACGAGCAGTACTTC

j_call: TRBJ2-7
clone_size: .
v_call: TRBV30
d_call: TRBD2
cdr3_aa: CAWSVLAGGLTNAYEQYF
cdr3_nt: TGTGCCTGGAGTGTCCTTGCGGGAGGGCTCACCAATGCCTACGAGCAGTACTTC

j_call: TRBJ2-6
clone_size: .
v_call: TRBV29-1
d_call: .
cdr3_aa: CSVEVQNSGANVLTF
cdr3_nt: TGCAGCGTTGAGGTGCAGAACTCTGGGGCCAACGTCCTGACTTTC

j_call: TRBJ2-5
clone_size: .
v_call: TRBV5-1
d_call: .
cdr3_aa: CASSLTGEDTQYF
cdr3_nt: TGCGCCAGCAGCTTGACAGGGGAGGACACCCAGTACTTC

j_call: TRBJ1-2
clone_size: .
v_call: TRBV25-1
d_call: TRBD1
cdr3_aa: CASSEPLGGDYGYTF
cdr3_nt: TGTGCCAGCAGTGAACCCTTAGGGGGCGACTATGGCTACACCTTC

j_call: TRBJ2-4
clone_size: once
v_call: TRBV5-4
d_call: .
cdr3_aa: CASSLGGESPLIQYF
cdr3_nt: TGTGCCAGCAGCTTGGGGGGGGAATCACCTCTCATTCAGTACTTC

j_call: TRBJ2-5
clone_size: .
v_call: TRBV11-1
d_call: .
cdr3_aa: CASSRIDQETQYF
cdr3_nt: TGTGCCAGCAGCCGAATAGACCAAGAGACCCAGTACTTC

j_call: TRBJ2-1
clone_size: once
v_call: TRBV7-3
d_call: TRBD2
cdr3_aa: CASSLPTSGSHEQFF
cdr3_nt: TGTGCCAGCAGCTTGCCGACTAGCGGGAGTCATGAGCAGTTCTTC

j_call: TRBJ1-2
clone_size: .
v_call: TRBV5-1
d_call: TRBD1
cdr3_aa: CASSSQGARLDGYTF
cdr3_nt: TGCGCCAGCAGCTCACAGGGGGCGAGGTTAGATGGCTACACCTTC

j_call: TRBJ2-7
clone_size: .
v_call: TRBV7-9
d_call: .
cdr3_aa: CASSSERYEQYF
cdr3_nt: TGTGCCAGCAGCTCGGAGCGGTACGAGCAGTACTTC

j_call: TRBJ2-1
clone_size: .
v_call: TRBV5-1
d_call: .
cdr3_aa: CASSLVRYSSYNEQFF
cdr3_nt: TGCGCCAGCAGCTTGGTTCGGTACAGCTCCTACAATGAGCAGTTCTTC

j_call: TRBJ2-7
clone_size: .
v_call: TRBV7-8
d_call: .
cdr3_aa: CASTKTLGPSYEQYF
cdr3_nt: TGTGCCAGCACGAAAACCCTTGGGCCGTCCTACGAGCAGTACTTC

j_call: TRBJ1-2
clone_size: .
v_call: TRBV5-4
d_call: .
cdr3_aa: CASSLDGFGYTF
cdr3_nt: TGTGCCAGCAGCTTGGACGGGTTTGGCTACACCTTC

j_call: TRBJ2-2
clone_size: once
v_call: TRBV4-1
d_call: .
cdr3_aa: CASSLAGRTNTGELFF
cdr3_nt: TGCGCCAGCAGCCTAGCCGGACGGACAAACACCGGGGAGCTGTTTTTT

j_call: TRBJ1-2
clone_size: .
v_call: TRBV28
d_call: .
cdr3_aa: CASSLKGANYGYTF
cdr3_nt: TGTGCCAGCAGTTTAAAGGGGGCTAACTATGGCTACACCTTC

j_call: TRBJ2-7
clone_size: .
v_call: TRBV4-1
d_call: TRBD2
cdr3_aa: CASSSRTSGSYEQYF
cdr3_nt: TGCGCCAGCAGTTCTAGGACTAGCGGATCCTACGAGCAGTACTTC

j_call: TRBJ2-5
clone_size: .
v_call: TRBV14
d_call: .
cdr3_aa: CASSPGGFVIQYF
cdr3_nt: TGTGCCAGCAGCCCCGGGGGTTTCGTTATCCAGTACTTC

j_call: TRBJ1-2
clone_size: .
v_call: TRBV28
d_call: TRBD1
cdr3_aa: CASSLGGQGTDYGYTF
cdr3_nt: TGTGCCAGCAGTCTAGGAGGACAGGGCACGGACTATGGCTACACCTTC

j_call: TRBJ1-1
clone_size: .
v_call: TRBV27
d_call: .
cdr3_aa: CASSWTANTEAFF
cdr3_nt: TGTGCCAGCAGTTGGACAGCAAACACTGAAGCTTTCTTT

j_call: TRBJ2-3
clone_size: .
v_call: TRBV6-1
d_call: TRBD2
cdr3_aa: CASSESGRESDTQYF
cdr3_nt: TGTGCCAGCAGTGAAAGCGGGAGAGAATCAGATACGCAGTATTTT

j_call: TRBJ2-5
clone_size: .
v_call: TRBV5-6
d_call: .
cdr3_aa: CASSSLSAGGETQYF
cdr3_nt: TGTGCCAGCAGCTCCCTCTCTGCGGGCGGGGAGACCCAGTACTTC